These 31 T cell receptor beta chains share one sample of origin, sequenced in a study of blood T cell repertoires in COVID-19. TCRdb's copy holds only in-frame clones and misses some; the assay was immunoSEQ multiplex PCR. The table includes tens of thousands of clones, approximately 90% detected once. The sample taken for sequencing was peripheral blood. These receptors all stem from a human donor in a cohort sampled during active COVID-19.

This rearrangement joins TRBV15 to TRBJ2-2; the D gene is possibly TRBD2 (6 bases). The length of the CDR3 is 18 residues. Germline V gives CDR1 LNHNV, CDR2 YYDKDF (reference sequence). V lost 1 base and J lost 0, with 15 bases in between. CDR3 loop: CATSRGRVRGPNTGELFF. CDR3 nucleotides: TGTGCCACCAGCAGAGGGAGAGTGCGGGGACCGAACACCGGGGAGCTGTTTTTT.

The chain is built from TRBV2 and TRBJ2-5; 8 nucleotides align to TRBD2. The trim removed 6 bases at V and 5 bases at J, leaving 17 bases unmatched. Germline V gene sequence: CDR1 SNHLY, CDR2 FYNNEI. CDR3 length: 17 amino acids. The CDR3: CASSLTPGLGDGETQYF. CDR3 in DNA: TGTGCCAGCAGCCTCACTCCGGGACTAGGAGATGGGGAGACCCAGTACTTC.

The J gene is TRBJ1-1, the V gene TRBV5-1, with a tentative D call TRBD1 (6 bases). V lost 5 bases, J lost 0 bases, and 23 bases lay in between. In germline, CDR1 is SGHRS, CDR2 YFSETQ. The CDR3 is 18 residues long. The CDR3 DNA reads as TGCGCCAGCAGTAGGAACAGAGTACAGGGCTTAATGAACACTGAAGCTTTCTTT. Translating it yields CASSRNRVQGLMNTEAFF.

This chain joins TRBV4-1 and TRBJ2-3, with 7 bases matching TRBD1. The CDR3 covers 18 residues. J lost 3 bases, V lost 3 bases, and 15 bases had no gene match. Germline V gene lookup returns CDR1 MGHRA and CDR2 YSYEKL. The CDR3 sequence: CASSHPPSGGRVTDTQYF. The CDR3 nucleotides read TGCGCCAGCAGCCATCCACCGTCAGGGGGTAGGGTGACAGATACGCAGTATTTT.

This sequence joins TRBV6-5 and TRBJ2-5; D might be TRBD1 (6 bases). CDR1 and CDR2 from the germline V gene are MNHEY and SVGAGI. Trimming shortened V by 0 bases and J by 4 bases, and 12 bases separated the two germline ends. This CDR3 comprises 15 residues. CDR3 in DNA: TGTGCCAGCAGTTACTCGAGTCAGGGGCGAGAGACCCAGTACTTC. It is translated as CASSYSSQGRETQYF.

J is TRBJ1-6 and V is TRBV7-5. TRBV7-5 is recorded as a pseudogene. This CDR3 has 15 amino acids. The CDR3 sequence is CVRSCLERTFSPLHF. The CDR3 bases are TGTGTCAGAAGCTGTCTCGAGCGGACGTTTTCACCCCTCCACTTT.

The genes are TRBV5-1 and TRBJ2-2; D might be TRBD2 (6 bases). CDR3 length equals 16 residues. Germline V gene data show CDR1 as SGHRS and CDR2 as YFSETQ. Deletions cut 0 bases from V and 4 bases from J, with 13 bases between. The CDR3 nucleotides read TGCGCCAGCAGCTTGGCTCTGGGGGGAGGCACCGGGGAGCTGTTTTTT. Translating gives CASSLALGGGTGELFF.

The chain employs TRBV6-5 and TRBJ1-4, with TRBD1 identical over 12 bases. Germline V lookup: CDR1 MNHEY, CDR2 SVGAGI. The CDR3 contains 16 residues. The V gene end was trimmed by 2 bases and the J gene end by 5 bases; junction bases not matched to a gene: 3. The CDR3 bases are TGTGCCAGCAGTTACGGGACAGGGGGCCCAAATGAAAAACTGTTTTTT. This codes for CASSYGTGGPNEKLFF.

The chain joins TRBV6-5 to TRBJ1-6, with TRBD1 identical over 9 bases. Germline values: CDR1 MNHEY, CDR2 SVGAGI. J lost 7 bases, V lost 4 bases, and 2 bases had no gene match. This CDR3 has 14 residues. This CDR3 is CASSWDRENSPLHF. The CDR3 coding sequence is TGTGCCAGCAGTTGGGACAGGGAAAATTCACCCCTCCACTTT.

Here the CDR3 DNA reads TGTGCCAGCAGCCAATTCTCAGTCTCCTACGAGCAGTACTTC. This encodes CASSQFSVSYEQYF. The chain has TRBV16 and TRBJ2-7; the D is unclear. Trimming left V 1 base short and J 0 bases short, with 7 bases between. Germline loops: CDR1 KGHSY, CDR2 FQNENV. CDR3 length equals 14 residues.

This clone was seen once. The J gene is TRBJ2-3, the V gene TRBV27; 14 positions agree with TRBD2. CDR3 length: 16 residues. V shed 5 bases, J shed 4 bases, and the junction held 5 bases outside the gene matches. Germline-derived CDR1 and CDR2 are MNHEY and SMNVEV (reference sequence). The CDR3 is CASSRRLAGGPDTQYF. Here the CDR3 DNA reads TGTGCCAGCAGTCGCCGACTAGCGGGAGGGCCAGATACGCAGTATTTT.

The V gene is TRBV6-6, the J gene TRBJ2-2; the match to TRBD2 covers 10 bases. Trimming took 6 bases from V and 2 from J; bases not matched to a gene: 3. The germline V gene has CDR1 MNHNY and CDR2 SVGAGI (reference sequence). This CDR3 comprises 15 residues. CDR3 loop: CASRERGGNTGELFF. The DNA for the CDR3 is TGTGCCAGCAGGGAGCGGGGGGGTAACACCGGGGAGCTGTTTTTT.

The chain uses TRBV28 and TRBJ2-4; 7 bases fit TRBD1. This CDR3 has 15 residues. V dropped 6 bases and J dropped 2; count of bases not matched to a gene: 7. CDR1 and CDR2 (germline): MDHEN, SYDVKM. The CDR3 sequence is CASSVRGISKNIQYF. In DNA form, the CDR3 reads TGTGCCAGCAGCGTCAGGGGGATTTCCAAAAACATTCAGTACTTC.

This clone has only one observation. The chain carries TRBV10-3 and TRBJ2-5; D gene uncertain. Trimming pared 2 bases from V and 3 bases from J, leaving 4 bases between. CDR3 size: 12 residues. Germline V gives CDR1 ENHRY, CDR2 SYGVKD. CDR3 sequence reads: CAISEGEETQYF. The CDR3 bases are TGTGCCATCAGTGAGGGAGAAGAGACCCAGTACTTC.

V is TRBV6-1 and J is TRBJ2-5; 8 nucleotides match TRBD2. The trim removed 4 bases at V and 2 bases at J, leaving 9 bases unmatched. This CDR3 region has 16 residues. Looked up from germline, CDR1 is MNHNS and CDR2 is SASEGT. Here the CDR3 DNA reads TGTGCCAGCAGTGCCTCCCCAACTAGCGGACAAGAGACCCAGTACTTC. It is translated as CASSASPTSGQETQYF.

This chain links TRBV28 with TRBJ1-3, with TRBD1 identical over 10 bases. The CDR3 has 17 residues. Germline trimming cut 6 bases from V and 1 base from J; bases unmatched to any gene: 9. CDR1 is MDHEN and CDR2 is SYDVKM in the germline V gene. In nucleotides, the CDR3 is TGTGCCAGCAGCGGAGGGGGACAGGGGTTTTCTGGAAACACCATATATTTT. Its protein is CASSGGGQGFSGNTIYF.

The V and J genes are TRBV19 and TRBJ2-3, with 7 bases that match TRBD2. Per germline, CDR1 LNHDA and CDR2 SQIVND (reference sequence). V trimming: 1 base; J trimming: 2 bases; junction bases outside the gene matches: 15. The CDR3 extends over 19 amino acids. CDR3 sequence (DNA): TGTGCCAGTAGTATAGGGGAGGGTTTTGGACGGGGAGCCACAGATACGCAGTATTTT. Its translation is CASSIGEGFGRGATDTQYF.

The J gene is TRBJ2-5, the V gene TRBV10-3; 7 bases align to TRBD1. Germline trimming cut 10 bases from V and 2 bases from J; bases unmatched to any gene: 7. Germline CDR1 is ENHRY and CDR2 is SYGVKD. The CDR3 extends over 13 amino acids. The DNA of the CDR3 is TGTGCCACAGGGGACAGTCTACAAGAGACCCAGTACTTC. Protein: CATGDSLQETQYF.

This clone occurred a few times. CDR3 coding DNA: TGTGCCAGTAGTTCTCCTCGGGGTAACACCGGGGAGCTGTTTTTT. Translated, it gives CASSSPRGNTGELFF. The genes are TRBV19 and TRBJ2-2; D may be TRBD2 (5 bases). CDR1 and CDR2 from the germline V gene are LNHDA and SQIVND (reference sequence). The CDR3 totals 15 residues. V lost 5 bases to trimming and J lost 2 bases, with 12 bases between them.

V gene TRBV7-6 combines with J gene TRBJ2-3; tentative D call: TRBD2 (7 bases). With 2 bases removed from V and 0 bases from J, the gap between germline ends came to 24 bases. Germline V CDR1 and CDR2: SGHVS, FNYEAQ. This CDR3 is 20 amino acids long. The CDR3 sequence is CASSLPRTTGGTSSTDTQYF. In nucleotides, the CDR3 is TGTGCCAGCAGCTTACCCAGGACTACCGGGGGGACATCTAGCACAGATACGCAGTATTTT.

This clone was found a few times. This rearrangement joins TRBV3-1 (or the pseudogene TRBV3-2) to TRBJ1-5; tentatively, D is TRBD1 (5 bases). V dropped 5 bases and J dropped 2 bases, with 13 bases sitting between them. Looked up from germline, CDR1 is LGHDT and CDR2 is YNNKEL (reference sequence). The CDR3 has 15 residues. This CDR3 reads CASSATWGGNQPQHF. The CDR3 nucleotides are TGTGCCAGCAGCGCAACGTGGGGGGGCAATCAGCCCCAGCATTTT.

The genes are TRBV7-8 and TRBJ2-1; TRBD2 aligns across 15 bases. Germline V gives CDR1 SGHVS, CDR2 FQNEAQ. Unmatched junction bases numbered 7, after V lost 5 bases and J lost 8 bases. The CDR3 is made up of 16 amino acids. In nucleotides, the CDR3 is TGTGCCAGCAGCCAGGGACTAGCGGGAGGTTTCTATGAGCAGTTCTTC. This gives the protein CASSQGLAGGFYEQFF.

This chain uses TRBV6-5 with TRBJ2-1, with 7 bases identical to TRBD2. Trimming removed 6 bases from V and 3 bases from J; junction bases left unmatched: 2. The CDR3 covers 13 residues. Germline V CDR1 and CDR2: MNHEY, SVGAGI. DNA for the CDR3: TGTGCCAGCAGCCGGGACTACTACAATGAGCAGTTCTTC. Translating gives CASSRDYYNEQFF.

The gene calls are TRBV18 and TRBJ1-1; TRBD1 agrees at 9 bases. The CDR3 is 14 residues long. V was clipped by 4 bases and J by 3 bases; unmatched bases: 3. Germline CDR1 is KGHSH and CDR2 is LQKENI. CDR3 in DNA: TGTGCCAGCTCACGGGACAGGGCGGACACTGAAGCTTTCTTT. It specifies CASSRDRADTEAFF.

The gene calls are TRBV3-1 (or the pseudogene TRBV3-2) and TRBJ2-1, with a tentative D call TRBD2 (5 bases). Trimming stripped 0 bases from V and 6 bases from J, with 6 bases between. The germline V gene encodes CDR1 LGHDT and CDR2 YNNKEL (reference sequence). This CDR3 region has 13 residues. This CDR3 reads CASSQERVNEQFF. The CDR3 DNA is TGTGCCAGCAGCCAAGAGAGGGTCAATGAGCAGTTCTTC.

This chain joins TRBV6-5 and TRBJ2-5; 11 positions match TRBD1. Looked up from germline, CDR1 is MNHEY and CDR2 is SVGAGI. Trimming at V came to 7 bases and at J to 5 bases, leaving 9 bases not matched to a gene. This CDR3 has 15 amino acids. CDR3 DNA: TGTGCCAGCACCCGCGGGACAGGGGGGGAGGAGACCCAGTACTTC. Its translation is CASTRGTGGEETQYF.

The V and J genes are TRBV28 and TRBJ2-2, with unresolved D. Trimming left V 3 bases short and J 3 bases short, with 17 bases between. Germline CDR1 and CDR2: MDHEN and SYDVKM. This CDR3 comprises 17 residues. This CDR3 is CASSFGALLSYTGELFF. The CDR3 DNA is TGTGCCAGCAGTTTTGGCGCACTACTAAGTTACACCGGGGAGCTGTTTTTT.

The J gene is TRBJ2-1, the V gene TRBV7-3; D is undetermined. Germline V gene sequence: CDR1 SGHTA, CDR2 FQGTGA. The CDR3 runs 15 residues. V dropped 2 bases and J dropped 1 base, with 9 bases sitting between them. The DNA of the CDR3 is TGTGCCAGCAGCTTACTCCCCACATCCTACAATGAGCAGTTCTTC. It encodes CASSLLPTSYNEQFF.

V is TRBV6-5 and J is TRBJ2-6, with D maybe TRBD2 (6 bases). The CDR3 spans 12 residues. The V gene lost 11 bases and the J gene lost 2 bases, with 7 bases spanning the gap. Germline CDR1 and CDR2: MNHEY and SVGAGI. CDR3 region: CAAGPGANVLTF. DNA for the CDR3: TGTGCCGCGGGGCCTGGGGCCAACGTCCTGACTTTC.

This chain connects TRBV4-2 to TRBJ2-1; TRBD2 matches 8 bases. From germline, CDR1 is LGHNA and CDR2 YNFKEQ. Trimming at V came to 4 bases and at J to 8 bases, leaving 10 bases not matched to a gene. CDR3 length: 15 amino acids. CDR3 region: CASSRAGDRRDEQFF. DNA for the CDR3: TGTGCCAGCAGCCGAGCGGGAGACCGTAGGGATGAGCAGTTCTTC.

CDR3 loop: CASSLATSGRGYEQYF. CDR3 in DNA: TGCGCCAGCAGCTTGGCGACTAGCGGGAGAGGGTACGAGCAGTACTTC. The rearrangement links TRBV5-1 to TRBJ2-7; 12 bases map to TRBD2. The junction had 5 bases not matched to a gene; V was cut back by 0 bases and J by 4 bases. The CDR3 consists of 16 residues. CDR1 SGHRS and CDR2 YFSETQ come from the germline V gene.